This is a list of T cell receptor beta chains from one sample in a study of blood T cell repertoires in COVID-19. Assay: immunoSEQ multiplex PCR; the TCRdb copy retains only in-frame clones and omits some. The sample includes a few hundred thousand clones, around 87% of them seen just once. Specimen: PBMCs or T cells enriched from blood (not recorded which). The receptors were gathered from a young woman in a cohort exposed to, infected with or recovered from COVID-19 (not recorded which). Both conserved end residues are part of each CDR3. The D gene is left open where the match is weak. The listing skips clone size in some rows; elsewhere it reads once, few, many or a size class.

clone_size j_call v_call d_call cdr3_nt cdr3_aa
NA TRBJ2-2 TRBV7-2 NA TGTGCCAGCAGCTTAGTGGGGGGGCTGGACACCGGGGAGCTGTTTTTT CASSLVGGLDTGELFF
NA TRBJ2-3 TRBV5-6 NA TGTGCCAGCAGCAGAAGGACAGTAGGAGATACGCAGTATTTT CASSRRTVGDTQYF
NA TRBJ1-2 TRBV4-1 NA TGCGCCAGCAGCCAAGAGTTGGGGGGTGGCTACACCTTC CASSQELGGGYTF
once TRBJ2-3 TRBV29-1 NA TGCAGCGTTGACGGGACCCCCATGGGGGGAGATACGCAGTATTTT CSVDGTPMGGDTQYF
few TRBJ2-7 TRBV19 TRBD2 TGTGCCAGTAGGACTAGCGGGAGGGGAGCCTACGAGCAGTACTTC CASRTSGRGAYEQYF
NA TRBJ2-7 TRBV11-2 NA TGTGCCAGCAGCCCTGCGGGGCCTGGGGAGCAGTACTTC CASSPAGPGEQYF
NA TRBJ2-3 TRBV3-1/TRBV3-2 TRBD2 TGTGCCAGCAGCCCAACTAGCGCGACAGATACGCAGTATTTT CASSPTSATDTQYF
NA TRBJ2-3 TRBV6-5 NA TGTGCCAGCATCAGTGGGGGCGACACAGATACGCAGTATTTT CASISGGDTDTQYF
NA TRBJ1-1 TRBV7-9 NA TGTGCCAGCAGCCGAGACTCGAACACTGAAGCTTTCTTT CASSRDSNTEAFF
NA TRBJ1-1 TRBV4-1 TRBD1 TGCGCCAGCAGCCAAATGGGACAGGGCGTAGAAGCTTTCTTT CASSQMGQGVEAFF
NA TRBJ2-1 TRBV11-3 NA TGTGCCAGCAGCTCCTCGCCGGCGGGACCCTACAATGAGCAGTTCTTC CASSSSPAGPYNEQFF